This entry features one T cell receptor beta chain sequence. This entry comes from a study of T cells in Graves' hyperthyroidism and ophthalmopathy. Regions amplified from RNA transcripts were the TCR beta CDR3 regions. The HTBI primer set was used in a first-round RT-PCR of the TCR CDR3. TCRdb re-analysed the multiplex PCR reads in MiXCR, keeping a single row per CDR3 protein. The data hold almost 600,000 distinct CDR3 sequences, with around 46% observed a single time. V was pared by 6 bases and J by 5 bases, with 8 bases between. This CDR3 comprises 13 residues. The TCR was taken from a woman under 30 with Graves' hyperthyroidism. The chain is built from TRBV12-3 or TRBV12-4 and TRBJ1-6; D gene unclear. The sequenced material came from peripheral blood or thyroid tissue (not recorded which). CDR3 nucleotides: TGTGCCAGCAGCCGGGCGGATAATTCACCCCTCCACTTT. Amino acid sequence: CASSRADNSPLHF.